This passage covers 7 T cell receptor beta chains from one sample sequenced in a study of human T cells and chemical hapten exposure. As for time point: pre-sensitization, week 0. Sample treatment: therapeutic diphenylcyclopropenone sensitization with weekly scalp DPC. TCRdb re-analysed the RACE reads in MiXCR, keeping a single row per CDR3 protein. The sample yields roughly 90,000 distinct CDR3 sequences, roughly a tenth seen once. Sequenced here: whole blood, sampled in connection with sensitization to the hapten diphenylcyclopropenone (DPC). Receptor source: a woman between 40 and 50 years old with alopecia areata. Some clones in this sample may be carry-over from other donors' samples.

Written as DNA, the CDR3 is TGTGCCACCTCGGACCCGGCAGGCTCGAACTATGGCTACACCTTC. It specifies CATSDPAGSNYGYTF. The chain links TRBV24-1 to TRBJ1-2, with D unresolved. The CDR3 extends over 15 amino acids. The germline V gene has CDR1 KGHDR and CDR2 SFDVKD. The V end lost 9 bases, the J end lost 2 bases, and 18 bases lay between the germline ends.

As concerns this clonotype: Just one base apart from a much larger clone, this may be a read error. The V and J genes are TRBV7-9 and TRBJ2-3, with D possibly called TRBD1 or TRBD2 (5 bases each). Looked up from germline, CDR1 is SEHNR and CDR2 is FQNEAQ (reference sequence). This CDR3 is built from 14 residues. V gave up 2 bases and J gave up 4 bases, with 10 bases separating them. The CDR3 bases are TGTGCCAGCAGCTTATGTCTGGGGGCAGATACGCAGTATTTT. Protein sequence: CASSLCLGADTQYF.

This clonotype was seen repeatedly, ten times or more. The CDR3 sequence: CASSSQRVFTDTQYF. The DNA for the CDR3 is TGTGCCAGCAGTAGCCAGCGGGTGTTCACAGATACGCAGTATTTT. The chain links TRBV11-2 to TRBJ2-3; maybe TRBD2 (6 bases). The length of the CDR3 is 15 residues. Germline V gene sequence: CDR1 SGHAT, CDR2 FQNNGV. The germline V and J ends were trimmed by 6 bases and 2 bases, with 15 bases remaining between them.

The CDR3 DNA is TGCGCCAGCAGCACCCGACTAGCGGGTAATGAGCAGTTCTTC. Translation: CASSTRLAGNEQFF. The V gene is TRBV5-1, the J gene TRBJ2-1, with TRBD2 identical over 10 bases. CDR3 size: 14 residues. Germline assignment: CDR1 SGHRS and CDR2 YFSETQ. J lost 7 bases, V lost 4 bases, and 5 bases had no gene match.

V is TRBV4-3 and J is TRBJ2-5; a weak D match, TRBD1 (5 bases). Germline values: CDR1 LGHNA, CDR2 YSLEER. Trimming pared 1 base from V and 1 base from J, leaving 13 bases between. The CDR3 length is 16 residues. The CDR3 loop reads CASSQGRAGIQETQYF. The CDR3 DNA follows: TGCGCCAGCAGCCAAGGACGAGCAGGGATCCAAGAGACCCAGTACTTC.

This clonotype was observed a handful of times. The chain carries TRBV19 and TRBJ1-5; the match to TRBD1 covers 9 bases. CDR3 length equals 16 residues. V lost 8 bases to trimming and J lost 1 base; unmatched junction nucleotides: 9. The germline V gene has CDR1 LNHDA and CDR2 SQIVND (reference sequence). CDR3 sequence: CASGGRQGESNQPQHF. CDR3 nucleotide sequence: TGTGCCAGTGGGGGCAGACAGGGGGAAAGCAATCAGCCCCAGCATTTT.

In its sample, this clonotype was seen many times. V usage is TRBV12-3 or TRBV12-4 and J usage is TRBJ1-5; D is uncertain. Trimming shortened V by 6 bases and J by 1 base, and 13 bases separated the two germline ends. The CDR3 totals 15 residues. CDR3 bases: TGTGCCAGCAGAAGAGAGATGGGGAGCAATCAGCCCCAGCATTTT. Protein sequence: CASRREMGSNQPQHF.